Below, one T cell receptor (beta chain) is given with its context. The germline V gene has CDR1 KGHDR and CDR2 SFDVKD. The length of the CDR3 is 15 residues. V lost 6 bases and J lost 4, with 16 bases in between. The data derive from a study of control samples from healthy donors and cancer patients. Only in-frame clones appear in the TCRdb table, and some are missing; sequencing was by immunoSEQ multiplex PCR. The table includes 65,000 to 95,000 clones, around 87% detected once. Sequences were obtained from blood. The chain links TRBV24-1 to TRBJ2-3; D possibly corresponds to TRBD1 (7 bases). The source of this sequence is a man aged 50-60 years in good health. As DNA, the CDR3 is TGTGCCACCAGTCCAGGGGGGATCCGGGCAGATACGCAGTATTTT. Protein: CATSPGGIRADTQYF.